Listed below are T cell receptor beta chains from one sample, sequenced in a study of vaccination effects on CD4 cells after COVID-19. These receptors are not linked to any known antigen. Libraries were prepared by immunoSEQ multiplex PCR; TCRdb keeps only in-frame clonotypes and omits some of them. The table includes about 27,000 clones, 83% detected once. This material consisted of CD4+ T cells from PBMCs cultured with HCoV-NL63 spike peptides, taken after COVID-19 vaccination. These receptors were obtained from a human donor who received a COVID-19 vaccine. Some clones in this sample may be carry-over from other donors' samples. Both conserved end residues are part of each CDR3. D genes are given only for firm matches. Size values are once, few and many counts, or a class for expanded clones, and some rows have none.

CDR3 length	D gene	clone size	V gene	J gene	CDR3 DNA	CDR3 protein
15	TRBD1	.	TRBV7-2	TRBJ1-1	TGTGCCAGCAGCTTAGCTTCAGGGGGCTGGACTGAAGCTTTCTTT	CASSLASGGWTEAFF
12	.	.	TRBV12-3/TRBV12-4	TRBJ1-3	TGTGCCAGCAGTTTAGGTGGAAACACCATATATTTT	CASSLGGNTIYF
13	.	.	TRBV3-1/TRBV3-2	TRBJ1-3	TGTGCCAGCAGCCCGCTTACTGGAAACACCATATATTTT	CASSPLTGNTIYF
14	TRBD1	few	TRBV5-4	TRBJ1-1	TGTGCCAGCAGCCCGGACAGGGGGCGCCCTGAAGCTTTCTTT	CASSPDRGRPEAFF
13	TRBD1	.	TRBV3-1/TRBV3-2	TRBJ1-3	TGTGCCAGCAGCCAAGAGACGGGACAGGGGCCCTCATTT	CASSQETGQGPSF
16	TRBD2	.	TRBV10-3	TRBJ2-1	TGTGCCATCAGCATGACTAGCGGGGGGGCCTACAATGAGCAGTTCTTC	CAISMTSGGAYNEQFF
15	.	once	TRBV6-5	TRBJ2-5	TGTGCCAGCAGTTACTCGGGGGCAGGGGCAACGACCCAGTACTTC	CASSYSGAGATTQYF
12	TRBD2	.	TRBV7-2	TRBJ2-5	TGTGCCAGCGGGCGGGGGGATGAGACCCAGTACTTC	CASGRGDETQYF
14	.	.	TRBV5-1	TRBJ1-1	TGCGCCAGCAGCTGGGACACGGCGAACACTGAAGCTTTCTTT	CASSWDTANTEAFF
15	.	.	TRBV19	TRBJ2-2	TGTGCCAGTAGGGACCCCGGGACACACACCGGGGAGCTGTTTTTT	CASRDPGTHTGELFF
13	.	.	TRBV18	TRBJ2-3	TGTGCCGGGGCACAGGGTCTCACAGATACGCAGTATTTT	CAGAQGLTDTQYF
10	.	.	TRBV2	TRBJ2-1	TGTGCCAGCAAGAGTAGCGGGCAGTTCTTC	CASKSSGQFF
16	.	few	TRBV10-3	TRBJ1-4	TGTGCCATCAGTGAGTCGGGAGGACTAGCTAATGAAAAACTGTTTTTT	CAISESGGLANEKLFF
16	.	.	TRBV5-1	TRBJ2-5	TGCGCCAGCAGCCAAGAGAAGGTCGGGTTGAGAGAGACCCAGTACTTC	CASSQEKVGLRETQYF